This TCR beta chain was observed in a study of T cell repertoires in cytomegalovirus infection. V dropped 5 bases and J dropped 7 bases, with 18 bases sitting between them. Germline V gene sequence: CDR1 SGHTA, CDR2 FQGNSA. This CDR3 spans 14 amino acids. This clonotype was seen at least ten times. Its antigen is not known. TCRdb analysed the reads with MiXCR anew, one entry per CDR3 protein. The sample consists of roughly 730,000 distinct CDR3 sequences, roughly 30% of them appearing once. Study-wide results and limits: Of the TCR beta families, the public ones yielded a cumulative frequency that identified carriers of CMV plus the relevant HLA.

Sequences were derived from cultured PBMCs, sampled from culture after CMV antigen stimulation. V and J are TRBV7-2 and TRBJ2-7, with a weak D call TRBD2 (5 bases). This clonotype was sampled from a human donor in good health (CMV status not recorded). Some clones in this sample may be carry-over from other donors' samples. DNA for the CDR3: TGTGCCAGCAGCACATTAGCGCCACCGGGTGAGCAGTACTTC. Amino acids: CASSTLAPPGEQYF.